These 3 T cell receptor beta chains share one sample of origin, sequenced in a study of human versus mouse CDR3 diversity and MHC coevolution. Profiling relied on immunoSEQ multiplex PCR, and the TCRdb table lists in-frame clones only, not all of them. Of tens of thousands of clones listed, just under 95% were seen once; the top ten hold about 20%. Specimen: naive CD4+ T cells from blood. Documented subset: CD45RO-negative CD62L-positive naive CD4 T cells. The origin of the receptors is a person in their 60s in good health.

The chain's CDR3 is CAPRVRENTEAFF. The CDR3, as DNA: TGTGCCCCCCGAGTGAGGGAGAACACTGAAGCTTTCTTT. The V call is TRBV7-2, the J call TRBJ1-1; D uncertain. CDR1 and CDR2 (germline): SGHTA, FQGNSA. CDR3 size: 13 residues. The germline V and J ends were trimmed by 11 bases and 1 base, with 14 bases remaining between them. Variable domain in full (rest from reference TRBV7-2 and TRBJ1-1): GAGVSQSPSNKVTEKGKDVELRCDPISGHTALYWYRQSLGQGLEFLIYFQGNSAPDKSGLPSDRFSAERTGGSVSTLTIQRTQQEDSAVYLCAPRVRENTEAFFGQGTRLTVV.

The genes are TRBV5-1 and TRBJ1-3; possible D gene TRBD1, 6 bases. V was trimmed by 4 bases and J by 1 base, leaving 12 bases between them. CDR3 length equals 15 residues. Germline V gene sequence: CDR1 SGHRS, CDR2 YFSETQ. The CDR3 reads CASSPQGFSGNTIYF. The CDR3 nucleotides read TGCGCCAGCAGCCCCCAGGGGTTTTCTGGAAACACCATATATTTT.

V gene TRBV2 combines with J gene TRBJ1-2; perhaps TRBD1 as D (5 bases). Germline V gene sequence: CDR1 SNHLY, CDR2 FYNNEI. CDR3 length: 15 amino acids. Trimming pared 4 bases from V and 4 bases from J, leaving 16 bases between. Here the CDR3 DNA reads TGTGCCAGCAGTGGCGTCAGGGCGAGTCCCTATGGCTACACCTTC. Protein sequence: CASSGVRASPYGYTF.